Following are 8 T cell receptor beta chains from one sample sequenced in a study of blood T cell repertoires in COVID-19. Generated by immunoSEQ multiplex PCR, the TCRdb table keeps only in-frame clones and is missing some. The profile shows roughly 64,000 clones, 70% to 85% of them singletons. Input material: peripheral blood. Every receptor here comes from a woman in her sixties with acute or convalescent COVID-19.

The sample holds a few counts of this clone. The chain combines TRBV29-1 with TRBJ2-7, with 9 bases aligning to TRBD2. The CDR3 consists of 14 residues. J lost 0 bases, V lost 4 bases, and 4 bases had no gene match. CDR1 is SQVTM and CDR2 is ANQGSEA in the germline V gene. The CDR3: CSVGGGGSSYEQYF. DNA for the CDR3: TGCAGCGTTGGCGGGGGGGGCAGCTCCTACGAGCAGTACTTC.

This chain joins TRBV15 and TRBJ2-1, with D uncertain. This CDR3 is 17 amino acids long. Deletions cut 0 bases from V and 0 bases from J, with 12 bases between. CDR1 is LNHNV, CDR2 YYDKDF, per germline (reference sequence). The CDR3 loop reads CATSREGSPSSYNEQFF. In DNA form, the CDR3 reads TGTGCCACCAGCAGAGAAGGCAGTCCTAGCTCCTACAATGAGCAGTTCTTC.

The chain uses TRBV7-9 and TRBJ1-2; the D gene is possibly TRBD1 (6 bases). V dropped 2 bases and J dropped 4 bases, with 17 bases sitting between them. CDR1 is SEHNR, CDR2 FQNEAQ, per germline (reference sequence). The CDR3 runs 16 residues. This CDR3 reads CASSLIGLGQSYGYTF. The CDR3 region has the DNA TGTGCCAGCAGCTTAATTGGTTTAGGACAGAGCTATGGCTACACCTTC.

The V gene is TRBV19, the J gene TRBJ1-2; TRBD1 matches at 12 bases. The CDR3 consists of 14 residues. V lost 7 bases to trimming and J lost 3 bases; unmatched junction nucleotides: 3. CDR1 and CDR2 from the germline V gene are LNHDA and SQIVND (reference sequence). This chain's CDR3 is CASTGTGGYYGYTF. The CDR3, as DNA: TGTGCCAGTACCGGGACAGGGGGCTACTATGGCTACACCTTC. The variable domain in full, completed from reference TRBV19 and TRBJ1-2, reads DGGITQSPKYLFRKEGQNVTLSCEQNLNHDAMYWYRQDPGQGLRLIYYSQIVNDFQKGDIAEGYSVSREKKESFPLTVTSAQKNPTAFYLCASTGTGGYYGYTFGSGTRLTVV.

The genes are TRBV9 and TRBJ1-6, with D unclear. Trimming removed 1 base from V and 0 bases from J, with 8 bases in between. Germline V gene sequence: CDR1 SGDLS, CDR2 YYNGEE. The CDR3 totals 16 residues. In DNA form, the CDR3 reads TGTGCCAGCAGCGTACAGGCAAGCTCCTATAATTCACCCCTCCACTTT. Amino acid sequence: CASSVQASSYNSPLHF. Full variable domain (rest looked up from reference TRBV9 and TRBJ1-6): DSGVTQTPKHLITATGQRVTLRCSPRSGDLSVYWYQQSLDQGLQFLIQYYNGEERAKGNILERFSAQQFPDLHSELNLSSLELGDSALYFCASSVQASSYNSPLHFGNGTRLTVT.

The chain has TRBV5-6 and TRBJ2-3; D may be TRBD2 (6 bases). Germline V lookup: CDR1 SGHDT, CDR2 YYEEEE. Trimming removed 4 bases at V and 0 bases at J, with 9 bases between. The CDR3 spans 14 residues. The CDR3 reads CASSPTRSTDTQYF. As DNA, the CDR3 is TGTGCCAGCAGCCCGACTAGGAGCACAGATACGCAGTATTTT.

This clone was observed once. The chain couples TRBV5-6 to TRBJ2-3; 7 nucleotides align to TRBD2. This CDR3 is built from 14 residues. With 4 bases clipped from V and 4 bases from J, the junction kept 6 bases outside the gene matches. Germline V lookup: CDR1 SGHDT, CDR2 YYEEEE. CDR3 sequence (DNA): TGTGCCAGCAGCCCCCGAGGGAGGGCAGATACGCAGTATTTT. It is translated as CASSPRGRADTQYF.

The chain links TRBV3-1 (or the pseudogene TRBV3-2) to TRBJ1-2, with TRBD1 identical over 9 bases. The J segment lost 5 bases and the V segment lost 3 bases, leaving 7 bases of the junction unmatched. This CDR3 region has 15 residues. In germline, CDR1 is LGHDT, CDR2 YNNKEL (reference sequence). The CDR3 region has the DNA TGTGCCAGCAGCCAGGGGACAGGGAGAGAATATGGCTACACCTTC. This translates into CASSQGTGREYGYTF.